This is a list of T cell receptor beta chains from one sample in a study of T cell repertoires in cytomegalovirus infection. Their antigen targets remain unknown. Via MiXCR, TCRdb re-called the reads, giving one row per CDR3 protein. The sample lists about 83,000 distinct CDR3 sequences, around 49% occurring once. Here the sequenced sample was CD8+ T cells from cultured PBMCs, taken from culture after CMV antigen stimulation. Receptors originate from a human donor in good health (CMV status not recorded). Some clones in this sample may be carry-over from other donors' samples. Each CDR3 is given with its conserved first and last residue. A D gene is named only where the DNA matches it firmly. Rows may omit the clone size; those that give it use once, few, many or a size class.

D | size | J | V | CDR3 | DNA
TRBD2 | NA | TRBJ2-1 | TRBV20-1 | CSARAGGGGNEQFF | TGCAGTGCCAGAGCGGGGGGCGGGGGCAATGAGCAGTTCTTC
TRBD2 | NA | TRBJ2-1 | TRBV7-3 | CASSATSGGYGEQFF | TGTGCCAGCAGCGCCACTAGCGGGGGGTATGGTGAGCAGTTCTTC
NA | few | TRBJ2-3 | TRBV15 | CATSRDSLAARTSTDTQYF | TGTGCCACCAGCAGAGACAGCTTAGCAGCTCGTACTAGCACAGATACGCAGTATTTT
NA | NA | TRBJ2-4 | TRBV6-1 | CASRATKNIQYF | TGTGCCAGCAGGGCGACCAAAAACATTCAGTACTTC
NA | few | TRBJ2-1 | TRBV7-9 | CASRKEGRNEQFF | TGTGCCAGCAGAAAAGAGGGGAGGAATGAGCAGTTCTTC
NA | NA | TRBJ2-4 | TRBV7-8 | CASSLMTGPSKRDIQYF | TGTGCCAGCAGCTTAATGACAGGCCCGTCCAAAAGGGACATTCAGTACTTC
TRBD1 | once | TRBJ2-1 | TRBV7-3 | CASSYRSGQGGNEQFF | TGTGCCAGCAGCTATAGGAGTGGACAGGGTGGCAATGAGCAGTTCTTC
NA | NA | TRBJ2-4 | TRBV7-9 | CASSSTRLETSKPAFVKNIQYF | TGTGCCAGCAGCTCCACCCGTTTGGAGACTAGTAAACCCGCTTTCGTCAAAAACATTCAGTACTTC
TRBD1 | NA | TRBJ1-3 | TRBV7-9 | CASSSWDRLSGNTIYF | TGTGCCAGCAGCTCCTGGGACAGGCTCTCTGGAAACACCATATATTTT
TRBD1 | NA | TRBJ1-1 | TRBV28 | CASSFSPGTGANTEAFF | TGTGCCAGCAGTTTTTCCCCCGGGACAGGTGCGAACACTGAAGCTTTCTTT
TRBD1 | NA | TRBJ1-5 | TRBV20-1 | CSARDAGTGFDQPQHF | TGCAGTGCTAGAGATGCGGGGACAGGGTTCGATCAGCCCCAGCATTTT
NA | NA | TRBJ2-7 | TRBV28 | CASRRQLLYEQYF | TGTGCCAGCCGACGACAGCTTCTCTACGAGCAGTACTTC
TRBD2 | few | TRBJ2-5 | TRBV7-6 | CASSLGVGLAGVETQYF | TGTGCCAGCAGCTTAGGCGTGGGACTAGCGGGAGTGGAGACCCAGTACTTC
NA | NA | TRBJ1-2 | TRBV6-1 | CASRRGDNVAGYTF | TGTGCCAGCAGGAGGGGGGACAATGTCGCTGGCTACACCTTC
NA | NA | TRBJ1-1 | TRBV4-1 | CASSQDRGVNTEAFF | TGCGCCAGCAGCCAAGATCGCGGGGTGAACACTGAAGCTTTCTTT
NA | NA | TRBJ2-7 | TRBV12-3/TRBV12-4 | CASSPRGFLGEQYF | TGTGCCAGCAGTCCTAGGGGCTTCCTTGGCGAGCAGTACTTC
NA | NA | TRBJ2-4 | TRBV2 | CASRTVISYIQYF | TGTGCCAGCAGAACAGTCATTTCGTACATTCAGTACTTC
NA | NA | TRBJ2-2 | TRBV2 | CASGRTVARGELFF | TGTGCCAGCGGACGGACGGTCGCCAGGGGGGAGCTGTTTTTT
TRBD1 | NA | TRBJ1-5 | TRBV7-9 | CASSLGTGGNQPQHF | TGTGCCAGCAGCTTAGGGACAGGGGGCAATCAGCCCCAGCATTTT
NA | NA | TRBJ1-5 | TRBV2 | CASRDTVESQHF | TGTGCCAGCCGGGACACCGTGGAATCCCAGCATTTT
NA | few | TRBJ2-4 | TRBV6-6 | CASSFDPGHSLAKNIQYF | TGTGCCAGCAGTTTCGACCCCGGACACTCCTTAGCCAAAAACATTCAGTACTTC
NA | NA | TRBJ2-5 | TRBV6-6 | CASSYSRRGVLETQYF | TGTGCCAGCAGTTACTCTAGGAGGGGGGTCCTGGAGACCCAGTACTTC
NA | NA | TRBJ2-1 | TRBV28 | CASIGRGSYNEQFF | TGTGCCAGCATAGGACGGGGAAGTTACAATGAGCAGTTCTTC
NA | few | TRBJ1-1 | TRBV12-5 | CASSSSITHTEAFF | TGTGCTAGTTCTTCTTCCATTACGCACACTGAAGCTTTCTTT
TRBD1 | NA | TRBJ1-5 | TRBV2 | CASRGDSSNQPQHF | TGTGCCAGCAGAGGGGACAGTTCAAATCAGCCCCAGCATTTT
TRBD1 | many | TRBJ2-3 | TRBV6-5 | CASTTDRSSTDTQYF | TGTGCCAGCACTACGGACAGGTCTAGCACAGATACGCAGTATTTT
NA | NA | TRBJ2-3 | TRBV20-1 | CSANGEVTDTQYF | TGCAGTGCGAACGGAGAGGTGACAGATACGCAGTATTTT
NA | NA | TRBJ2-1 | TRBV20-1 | CSADDEKNEQFF | TGCAGTGCTGATGACGAGAAGAATGAGCAGTTCTTC
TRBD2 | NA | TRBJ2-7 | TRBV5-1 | CASSLPLAGGSTYEQYF | TGCGCCAGCAGCCTGCCATTAGCGGGAGGGTCGACCTACGAGCAGTACTTC
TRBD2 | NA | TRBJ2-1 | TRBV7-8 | CASSPPWAGETPYNEQFF | TGTGCCAGCAGCCCCCCCTGGGCGGGAGAAACCCCCTACAATGAGCAGTTCTTC
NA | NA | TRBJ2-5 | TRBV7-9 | CASSPQETQYF | TGTGCCAGCAGCCCGCAAGAGACCCAGTACTTC
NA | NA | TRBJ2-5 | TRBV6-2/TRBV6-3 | CASSYSAGEGTQYF | TGTGCCAGCAGTTACTCGGCCGGGGAAGGGACCCAGTACTTC
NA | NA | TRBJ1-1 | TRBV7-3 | CASSFQSNTEAFF | TGTGCCAGCAGCTTCCAGTCGAACACTGAAGCTTTCTTT
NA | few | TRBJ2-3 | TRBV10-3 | CAISEVTDTQYF | TGTGCCATCAGTGAAGTCACAGATACGCAGTATTTT
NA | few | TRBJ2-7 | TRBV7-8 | CASSFGAGPGDGYEQYF | NA
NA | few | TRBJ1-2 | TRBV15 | CATSRDYQHYGYTF | TGTGCCACCAGCAGAGATTACCAGCACTATGGCTACACCTTC
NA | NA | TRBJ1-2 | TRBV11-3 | CASIPSRDPYGYTF | TGTGCCAGCATACCGAGCAGGGACCCTTATGGCTACACCTTC
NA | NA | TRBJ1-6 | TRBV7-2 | CASSPLPRGSYNSPLHF | TGTGCCAGCAGCCCCCTCCCCAGGGGCTCCTATAATTCACCCCTCCACTTT
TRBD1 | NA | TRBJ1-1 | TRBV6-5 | CASSPWGDRVRVIEAFF | TGTGCCAGCAGTCCCTGGGGCGACAGGGTGAGAGTCATTGAAGCTTTCTTT
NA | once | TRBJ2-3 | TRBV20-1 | CSVQGGAGTDTQYF | TGCAGTGTTCAGGGGGGGGCCGGCACAGATACGCAGTATTTT
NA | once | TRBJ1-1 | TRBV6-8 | CASSYSTLYTEAFF | TGTGCCAGCAGTTACTCGACCCTCTACACTGAAGCTTTCTTT
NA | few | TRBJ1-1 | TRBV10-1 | CASSGGRVSEAFF | TGCGCCAGCAGTGGAGGTCGCGTTAGCGAAGCTTTCTTT
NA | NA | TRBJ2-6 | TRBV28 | CASSPRGAHYSGANVLTF | TGTGCCAGCAGTCCGAGGGGGGCCCATTACTCTGGGGCCAACGTCCTGACTTTC
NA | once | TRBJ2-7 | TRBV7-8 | CASGLEPRDDEEYF | TGTGCCAGCGGGTTGGAACCCCGAGACGACGAGGAGTACTTC
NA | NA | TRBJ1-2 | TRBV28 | CASSLKGLIDGYTF | TGTGCCAGCAGTTTAAAAGGACTGATCGATGGCTACACCTTC
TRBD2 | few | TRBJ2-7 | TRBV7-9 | CASSFPGGVPSSYEQYF | TGTGCCAGCAGCTTTCCGGGGGGTGTTCCCTCATCCTACGAGCAGTACTTC
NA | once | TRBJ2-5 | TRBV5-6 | CASSFPLRTSQETQYF | TGTGCCAGCAGCTTTCCCCTACGGACTTCTCAAGAGACCCAGTACTTC
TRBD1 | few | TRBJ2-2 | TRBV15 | CATSRDPGMPGGGRELFF | TGTGCCACCAGCAGAGATCCCGGAATGCCAGGGGGTGGCCGGGAGCTGTTTTTT
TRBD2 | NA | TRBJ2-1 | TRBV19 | CASSPGVAGSNEQFF | TGTGCCAGTAGCCCCGGGGTAGCGGGATCCAATGAGCAGTTCTTC
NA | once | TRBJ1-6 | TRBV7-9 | CASSWDARSPLHF | TGTGCCAGCAGCTGGGACGCTCGATCACCCCTCCACTTT
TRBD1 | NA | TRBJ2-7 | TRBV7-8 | CASSLARDRGLSYEQYF | TGTGCCAGCAGCTTAGCCAGGGACAGGGGGCTTTCCTACGAGCAGTACTTC
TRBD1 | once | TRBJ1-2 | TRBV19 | CASSLTRTGNYGYTF | TGTGCCAGTAGTCTGACTAGGACAGGGAACTATGGCTACACCTTC
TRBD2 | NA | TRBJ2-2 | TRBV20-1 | CSAPRGIAAGTSGSLNTGELFF | TGCAGTGCCCCTCGCGGAATTGCCGCCGGGACTAGCGGGAGTTTGAACACCGGGGAGCTGTTTTTT
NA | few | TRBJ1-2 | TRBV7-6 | CASSLASGQISNYGYTF | TGTGCCAGCAGCTTAGCCTCTGGACAGATCTCCAACTATGGCTACACCTTC
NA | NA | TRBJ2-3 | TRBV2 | CASSLLTGSDTQYF | TGTGCCAGCAGTCTGCTGACAGGTTCAGATACGCAGTATTTT
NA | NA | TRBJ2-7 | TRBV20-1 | CSVRPVDSYEQYF | TGCAGTGTTCGACCGGTCGACTCCTACGAGCAGTACTTC
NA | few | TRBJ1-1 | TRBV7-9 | CASNPFTEAFF | TGTGCCAGCAATCCGTTCACTGAAGCTTTCTTT